This TCR beta chain was obtained from a study of T cells after yellow fever vaccination. Background on the study: SMART-Seq v4 Ultra Low Input prepared the low-cell-number fractions.

CDR3 length: 15 residues. Unmatched junction bases numbered 6, after V lost 0 bases and J lost 7 bases. CDR1 and CDR2 (germline): LGHNA, YNFKEQ. As regards this clonotype: Its antigen is currently unknown.

TCRdb re-called the 5' RACE reads with MiXCR, one entry per CDR3 protein. This table has under 550,000 distinct CDR3 sequences, 21% appearing once. Study-level findings and limits: Post-booster repertoires contained most primary-vaccination clones again (about 95% CD4, around 89% CD8). CD4 and CD8 compartments shared a small share of clonotypes. Abundant clonotypes from the bulk population could contaminate FACS-sorted repertoires.

This specimen was PBMCs, taken around 3 weeks after the first yellow fever vaccination. The chain carries TRBV4-2 and TRBJ2-1; TRBD1 matches at 7 bases. The TCR originated in a man between 18 and 35 years old who received the YFV17D yellow fever vaccine. CDR3 sequence (DNA): TGTGCCAGCAGCCAAGAGGGAAGGGGACAGAATGAGCAGTTCTTC. Its translation: CASSQEGRGQNEQFF.